This TCR beta chain was recorded in a study of somatic mutations in cytotoxic T cells in rheumatoid arthritis. As handled by the study authors: The authors rarely found patient CD8+ clones larger than 1% matching published virus-specific TCRB sequences. Method: immunoSEQ multiplex PCR; TCRdb's copy keeps in-frame clones and lacks some. V and J calls and clone size follow that table, whereas D and trimming were derived from the DNA. The sample lists around 20,000 clones, approximately 67% seen once, with 15% to 20% in the top ten. The sample was CD8+ T cells sorted from blood. This receptor was taken from an adult with rheumatoid arthritis.

The CDR3 sequence is CASMERQGSTEAFF. In DNA, the CDR3 is TGTGCCTCCATGGAGCGACAGGGGAGCACTGAAGCTTTCTTT. The chain couples TRBV6-5 to TRBJ1-1; 8 bases are shared with TRBD1. V shed 11 bases, J shed 4 bases, and the junction held 12 bases outside the gene matches. There are 14 residues in the CDR3. Germline lookup yields CDR1 MNHEY and CDR2 SVGAGI.